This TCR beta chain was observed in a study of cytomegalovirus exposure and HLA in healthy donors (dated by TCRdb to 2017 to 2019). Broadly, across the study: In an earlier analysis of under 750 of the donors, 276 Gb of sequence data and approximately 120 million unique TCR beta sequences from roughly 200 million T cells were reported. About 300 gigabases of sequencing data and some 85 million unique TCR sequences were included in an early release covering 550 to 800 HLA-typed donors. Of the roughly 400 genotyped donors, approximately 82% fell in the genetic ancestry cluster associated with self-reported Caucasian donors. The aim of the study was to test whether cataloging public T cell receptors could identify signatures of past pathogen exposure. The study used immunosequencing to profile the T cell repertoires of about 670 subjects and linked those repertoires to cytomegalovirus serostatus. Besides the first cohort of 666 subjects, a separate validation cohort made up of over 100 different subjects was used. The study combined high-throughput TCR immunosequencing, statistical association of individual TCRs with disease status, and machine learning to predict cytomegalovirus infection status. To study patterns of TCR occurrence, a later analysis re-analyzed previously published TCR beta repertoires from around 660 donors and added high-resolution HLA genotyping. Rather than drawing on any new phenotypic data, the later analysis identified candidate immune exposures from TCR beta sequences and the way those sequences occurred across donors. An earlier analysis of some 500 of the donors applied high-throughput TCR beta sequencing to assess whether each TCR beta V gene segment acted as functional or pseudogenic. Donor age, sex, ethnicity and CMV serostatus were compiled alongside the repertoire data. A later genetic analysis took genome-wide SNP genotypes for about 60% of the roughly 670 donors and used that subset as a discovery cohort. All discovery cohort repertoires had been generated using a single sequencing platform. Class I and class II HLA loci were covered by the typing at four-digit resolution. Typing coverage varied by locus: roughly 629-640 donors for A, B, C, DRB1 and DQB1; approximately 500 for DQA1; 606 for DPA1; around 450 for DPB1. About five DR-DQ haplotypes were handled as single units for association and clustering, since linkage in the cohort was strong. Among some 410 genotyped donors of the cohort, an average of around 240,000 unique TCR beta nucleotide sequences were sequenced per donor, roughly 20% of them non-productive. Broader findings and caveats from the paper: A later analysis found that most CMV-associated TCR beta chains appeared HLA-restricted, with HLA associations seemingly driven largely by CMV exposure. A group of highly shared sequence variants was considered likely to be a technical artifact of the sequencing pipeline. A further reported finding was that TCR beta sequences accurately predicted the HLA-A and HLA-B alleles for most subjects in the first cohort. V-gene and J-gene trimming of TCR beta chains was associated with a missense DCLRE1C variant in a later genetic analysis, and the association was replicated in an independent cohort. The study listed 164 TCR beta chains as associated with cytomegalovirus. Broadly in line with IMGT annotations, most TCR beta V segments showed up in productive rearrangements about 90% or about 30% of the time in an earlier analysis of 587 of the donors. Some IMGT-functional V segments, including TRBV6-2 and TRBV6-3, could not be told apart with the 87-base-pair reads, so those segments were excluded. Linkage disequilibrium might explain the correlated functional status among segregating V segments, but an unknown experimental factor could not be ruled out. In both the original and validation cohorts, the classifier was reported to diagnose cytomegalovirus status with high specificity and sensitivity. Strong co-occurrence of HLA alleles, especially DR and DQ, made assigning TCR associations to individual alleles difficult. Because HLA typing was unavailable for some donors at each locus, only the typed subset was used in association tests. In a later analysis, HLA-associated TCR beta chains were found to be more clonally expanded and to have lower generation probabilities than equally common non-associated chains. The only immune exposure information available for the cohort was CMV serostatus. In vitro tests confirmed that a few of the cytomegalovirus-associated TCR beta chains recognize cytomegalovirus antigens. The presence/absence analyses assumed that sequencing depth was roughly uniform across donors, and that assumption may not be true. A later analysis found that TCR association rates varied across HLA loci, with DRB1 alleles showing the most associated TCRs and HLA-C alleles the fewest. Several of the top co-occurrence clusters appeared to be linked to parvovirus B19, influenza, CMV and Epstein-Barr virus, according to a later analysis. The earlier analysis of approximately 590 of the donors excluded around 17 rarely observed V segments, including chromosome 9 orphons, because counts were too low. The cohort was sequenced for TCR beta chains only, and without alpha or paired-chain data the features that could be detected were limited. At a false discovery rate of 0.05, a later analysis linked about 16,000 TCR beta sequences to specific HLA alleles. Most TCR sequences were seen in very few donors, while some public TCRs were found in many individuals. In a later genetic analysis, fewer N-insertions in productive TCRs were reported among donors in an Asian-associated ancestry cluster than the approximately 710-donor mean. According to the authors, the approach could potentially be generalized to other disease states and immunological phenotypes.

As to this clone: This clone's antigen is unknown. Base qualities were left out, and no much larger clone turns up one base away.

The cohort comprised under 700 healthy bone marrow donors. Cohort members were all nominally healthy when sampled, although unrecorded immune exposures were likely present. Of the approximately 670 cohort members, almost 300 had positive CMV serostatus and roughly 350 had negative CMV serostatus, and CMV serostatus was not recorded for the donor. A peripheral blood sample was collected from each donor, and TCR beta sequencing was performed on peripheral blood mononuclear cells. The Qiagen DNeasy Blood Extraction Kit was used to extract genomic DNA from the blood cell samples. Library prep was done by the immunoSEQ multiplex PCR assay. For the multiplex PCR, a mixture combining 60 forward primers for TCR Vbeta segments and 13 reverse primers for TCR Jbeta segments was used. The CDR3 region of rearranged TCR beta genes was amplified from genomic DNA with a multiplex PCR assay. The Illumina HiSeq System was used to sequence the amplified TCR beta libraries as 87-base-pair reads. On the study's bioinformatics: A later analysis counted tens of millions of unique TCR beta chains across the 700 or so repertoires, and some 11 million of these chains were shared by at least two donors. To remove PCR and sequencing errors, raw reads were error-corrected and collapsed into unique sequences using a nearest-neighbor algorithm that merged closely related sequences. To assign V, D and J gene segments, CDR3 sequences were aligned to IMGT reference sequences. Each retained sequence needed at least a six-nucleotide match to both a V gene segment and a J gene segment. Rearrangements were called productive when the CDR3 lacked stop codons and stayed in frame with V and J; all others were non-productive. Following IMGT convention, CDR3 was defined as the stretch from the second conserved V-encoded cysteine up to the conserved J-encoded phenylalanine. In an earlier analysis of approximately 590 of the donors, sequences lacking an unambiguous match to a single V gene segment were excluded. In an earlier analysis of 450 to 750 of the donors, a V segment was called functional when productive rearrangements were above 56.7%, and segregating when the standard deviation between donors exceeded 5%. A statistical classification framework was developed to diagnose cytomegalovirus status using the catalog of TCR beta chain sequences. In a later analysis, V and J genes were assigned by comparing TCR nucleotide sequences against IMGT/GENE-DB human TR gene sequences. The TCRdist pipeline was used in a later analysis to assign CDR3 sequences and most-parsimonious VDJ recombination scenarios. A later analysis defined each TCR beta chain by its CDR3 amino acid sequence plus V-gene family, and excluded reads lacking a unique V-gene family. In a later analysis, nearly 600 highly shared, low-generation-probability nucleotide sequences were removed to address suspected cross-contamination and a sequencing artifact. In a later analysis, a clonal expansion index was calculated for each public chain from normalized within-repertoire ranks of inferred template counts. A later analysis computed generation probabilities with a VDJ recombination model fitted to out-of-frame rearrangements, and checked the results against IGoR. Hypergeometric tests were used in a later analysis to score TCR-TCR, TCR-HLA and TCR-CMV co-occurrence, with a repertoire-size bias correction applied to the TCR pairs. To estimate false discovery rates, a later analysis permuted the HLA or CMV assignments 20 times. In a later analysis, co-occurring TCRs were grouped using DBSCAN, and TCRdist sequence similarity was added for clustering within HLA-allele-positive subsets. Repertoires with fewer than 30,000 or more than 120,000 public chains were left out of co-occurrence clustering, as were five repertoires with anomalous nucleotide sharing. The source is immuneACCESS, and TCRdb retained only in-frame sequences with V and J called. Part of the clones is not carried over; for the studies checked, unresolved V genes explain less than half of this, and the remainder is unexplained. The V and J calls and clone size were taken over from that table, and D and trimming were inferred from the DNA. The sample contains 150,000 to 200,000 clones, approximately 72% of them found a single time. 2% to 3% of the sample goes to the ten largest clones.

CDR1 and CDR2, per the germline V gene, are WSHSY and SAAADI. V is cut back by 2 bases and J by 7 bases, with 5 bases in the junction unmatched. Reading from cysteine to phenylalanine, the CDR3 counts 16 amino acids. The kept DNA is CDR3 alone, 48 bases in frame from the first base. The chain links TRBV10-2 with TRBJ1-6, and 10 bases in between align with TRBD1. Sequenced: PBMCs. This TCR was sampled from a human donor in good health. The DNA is TGCGCCAGCAGTGAGCACGACAGGGGGCTAAATTCACCCCTCCACTTT. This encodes CASSEHDRGLNSPLHF.